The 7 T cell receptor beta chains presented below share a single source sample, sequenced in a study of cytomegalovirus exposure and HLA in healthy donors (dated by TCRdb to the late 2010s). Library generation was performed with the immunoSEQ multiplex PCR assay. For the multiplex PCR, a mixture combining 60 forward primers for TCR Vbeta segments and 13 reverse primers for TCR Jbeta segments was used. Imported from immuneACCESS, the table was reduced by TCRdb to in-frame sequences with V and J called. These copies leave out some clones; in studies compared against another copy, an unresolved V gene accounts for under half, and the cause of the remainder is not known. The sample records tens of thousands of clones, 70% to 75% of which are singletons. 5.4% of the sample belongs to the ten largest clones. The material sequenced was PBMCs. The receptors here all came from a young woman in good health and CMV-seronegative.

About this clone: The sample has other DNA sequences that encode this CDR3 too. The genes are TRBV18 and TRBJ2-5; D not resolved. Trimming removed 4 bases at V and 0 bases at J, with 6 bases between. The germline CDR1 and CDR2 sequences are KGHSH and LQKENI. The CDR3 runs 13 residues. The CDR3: CASSRVYQETQYF. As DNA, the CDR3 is TGTGCCAGCTCACGTGTCTACCAAGAGACCCAGTACTTC.

Here the CDR3 reads CASSLSPGNEKLFF. CDR3 sequence (DNA): TGTGCCAGCAGTCTTTCCCCAGGGAATGAAAAACTGTTTTTT. This chain uses TRBV28 with TRBJ1-4, with a tentative D call TRBD1 (5 bases). The CDR3 is 14 amino acids. The germline CDR1 and CDR2 sequences are MDHEN and SYDVKM. Trimming removed 5 bases from V and 5 bases from J, with 12 bases in between.

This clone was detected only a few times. The CDR3 coding sequence is TGTGCCACCAGCAGTTGGGACAGGGGGTTCTATGGCTACACCTTC. This translates into CATSSWDRGFYGYTF. The rearrangement links TRBV15 to TRBJ1-2; 11 bases are shared with TRBD1. Germline-derived CDR1 and CDR2 are LNHNV and YYDKDF (reference sequence). The V gene end was trimmed by 3 bases and the J gene end by 4 bases; junction bases not matched to a gene: 4. The CDR3 contains 15 residues.

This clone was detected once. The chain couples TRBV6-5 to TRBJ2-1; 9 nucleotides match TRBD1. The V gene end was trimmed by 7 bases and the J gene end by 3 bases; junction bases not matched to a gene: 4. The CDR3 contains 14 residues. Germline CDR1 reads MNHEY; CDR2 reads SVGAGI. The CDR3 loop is CASIGTGSYNEQFF. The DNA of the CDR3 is TGTGCCAGCATTGGGACAGGGAGCTACAATGAGCAGTTCTTC.

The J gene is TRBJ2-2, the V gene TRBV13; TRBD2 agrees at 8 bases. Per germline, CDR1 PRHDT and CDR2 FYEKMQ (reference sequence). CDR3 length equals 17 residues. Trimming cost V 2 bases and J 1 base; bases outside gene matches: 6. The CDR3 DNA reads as TGTGCCAGCAGCTTAATGAGGGCGGGAGGGAACACCGGGGAGCTGTTTTTT. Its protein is CASSLMRAGGNTGELFF. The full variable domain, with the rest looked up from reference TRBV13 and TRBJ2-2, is AAGVIQSPRHLIKEKRETATLKCYPIPRHDTVYWYQQGPGQDPQFLISFYEKMQSDKGSIPDRFSAQQFSDYHSELNMSSLELGDSALYFCASSLMRAGGNTGELFFGEGSRLTVL.

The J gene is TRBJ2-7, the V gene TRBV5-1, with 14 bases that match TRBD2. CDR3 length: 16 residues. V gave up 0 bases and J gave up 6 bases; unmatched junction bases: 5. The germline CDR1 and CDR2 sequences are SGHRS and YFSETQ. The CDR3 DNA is TGCGCCAGCAGCTTGGCCGGGACTAGCGGGAGCGGCGAGCAGTACGTC. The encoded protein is CASSLAGTSGSGEQYV.

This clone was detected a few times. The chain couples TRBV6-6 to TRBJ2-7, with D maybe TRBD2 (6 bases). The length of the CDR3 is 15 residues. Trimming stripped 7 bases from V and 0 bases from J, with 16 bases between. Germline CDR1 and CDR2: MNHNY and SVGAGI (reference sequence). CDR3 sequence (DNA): TGTGCCAGCACGTTAAGGATGGGAGGCTCCTACGAGCAGTACTTC. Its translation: CASTLRMGGSYEQYF.